This T cell receptor beta chain is from a study of OX40 agonist ivuxolimab in advanced cancers. About the study: Administration of intravenous ivuxolimab to patients occurred every 2 weeks at 0.01 to 10 mg/kg. Three patients, one with hepatocellular carcinoma and two with cutaneous melanoma, achieved partial responses.

Measured with immunoSEQ multiplex PCR; TCRdb has only the in-frame clones, and not every one. Of approximately 76,000 clones in the sample, more than 70% were seen once. Germline CDR1 and CDR2: SGHTA and FQGTGA. The CDR3 is made up of 14 amino acids. V lost 6 bases and J lost 9; bases outside the gene matches: 10. The sample was CD4+ or CD8+ T cells sorted from blood, taken in a trial of the OX40 agonist ivuxolimab. This chain links TRBV7-3 with TRBJ2-1; 8 positions agree with TRBD2. The sequence was collected from an adult with an advanced solid tumor such as melanoma, head and neck, liver or kidney cancer. The CDR3 loop reads CASSIGLAGGEQFF. The CDR3 DNA follows: TGTGCCAGCAGTATAGGACTAGCAGGCGGTGAGCAGTTCTTC.